The 21 T cell receptor beta chains reported below all come from one sample, sequenced in a study of blood T cell repertoires in COVID-19. Data came from immunoSEQ multiplex PCR; TCRdb stores just in-frame clones and leaves some out. Here the sample spans fewer than 300,000 clones, 85% to 90% being singletons. Sample: peripheral blood. All receptors derive from a woman aged 25 to 45 with COVID-19, enrolled during active disease.

The chain combines TRBV7-6 with TRBJ2-2; possibly TRBD1 for D (6 bases). Germline V gene lookup returns CDR1 SGHVS and CDR2 FNYEAQ. The CDR3 sequence is 13 residues long. Deletions cut 3 bases from V and 6 bases from J, with 8 bases between. In nucleotides, the CDR3 is TGTGCCAGCAGCTTTGGGGGCGCCGGGGAGCTGTTTTTT. Translated: CASSFGGAGELFF.

The chain uses TRBV18 and TRBJ1-2, with D perhaps TRBD1 (5 bases). The V and J ends lost 0 bases and 4 bases respectively, with 18 bases between them. Germline-derived CDR1 and CDR2 are KGHSH and LQKENI. CDR3 length: 17 residues. The CDR3 DNA reads TGTGCCAGCTCACCACCGAACGACAAAACAGGATTCTATGGCTACACCTTC. Its protein is CASSPPNDKTGFYGYTF.

This clone has a single count. The V call is TRBV29-1, the J call TRBJ2-3, with D uncertain. The V end lost 3 bases, the J end lost 6 bases, and 13 bases lay between the germline ends. The CDR3 is made up of 13 amino acids. In germline, CDR1 is SQVTM, CDR2 ANQGSEA. The CDR3 sequence is CSVDTELLDTQYF. In nucleotides, the CDR3 is TGCAGCGTTGACACGGAGCTCCTGGATACGCAGTATTTT.

The CDR3 reads CASSPPGGVVYGYTF. The DNA for the CDR3 is TGTGCCAGCAGCCCGCCAGGGGGCGTCGTCTATGGCTACACCTTC. The chain carries TRBV11-2 and TRBJ1-2; 8 bases fit TRBD1. V shed 5 bases, J shed 4 bases, and the junction held 9 bases outside the gene matches. Germline CDR1 reads SGHAT; CDR2 reads FQNNGV. CDR3 length: 15 residues. The full variable domain, rest sourced from reference TRBV11-2 and TRBJ1-2, is EAGVAQSPRYKIIEKRQSVAFWCNPISGHATLYWYQQILGQGPKLLIQFQNNGVVDDSQLPKDRFSAERLKGVDSTLKIQPAKLEDSAVYLCASSPPGGVVYGYTFGSGTRLTVV.

The chain has TRBV11-2 and TRBJ1-2; 9 nucleotides match TRBD1. Germline assignment: CDR1 SGHAT and CDR2 FQNNGV. Unmatched junction bases numbered 6, after V lost 5 bases and J lost 5 bases. The CDR3 sequence is 14 residues long. The CDR3 sequence: CASSQSGTGYGYTF. DNA of the CDR3: TGTGCCAGCAGCCAATCCGGGACAGGGTATGGCTACACCTTC.

The chain recombines TRBV6-4 with TRBJ2-7; a weak D match, TRBD2 (5 bases). The CDR3 contains 13 residues. The V and J ends lost 4 bases and 6 bases respectively, with 13 bases between them. The germline V gene has CDR1 MRHNA and CDR2 SNTAGT. CDR3 amino acids: CASSAVTGSEQYF. CDR3 DNA sequence: TGTGCCAGCAGTGCAGTGACGGGGTCCGAGCAGTACTTC.

Note on this clone: The identical CDR3 is also encoded by other nucleotide sequences in the sample. V usage is TRBV20-1 and J usage is TRBJ2-1; a weak D match, TRBD1 (6 bases). Germline CDR1 is DFQATT and CDR2 is SNEGSKA (reference sequence). CDR3 length: 10 residues. V was trimmed by 6 bases and J by 7 bases, leaving 7 bases between them. CDR3 coding DNA: TGCAGTGCCACAGGGAATGAGCAGTTCTTC. It specifies CSATGNEQFF.

The rearrangement joins TRBV19 to TRBJ1-5, with D maybe TRBD1 (5 bases). The ends were cut back, 7 bases at V and 5 bases at J, with 24 bases in the middle. CDR1 and CDR2 from the germline V gene are LNHDA and SQIVND (reference sequence). This CDR3 contains 17 residues. The CDR3 protein is CASNDLGAGRRYQPQHF. The CDR3 DNA follows: TGTGCCAGTAATGATCTTGGGGCAGGCAGGAGATATCAGCCCCAGCATTTT. The complete variable domain, with remaining parts taken from reference TRBV19 and TRBJ1-5, reads DGGITQSPKYLFRKEGQNVTLSCEQNLNHDAMYWYRQDPGQGLRLIYYSQIVNDFQKGDIAEGYSVSREKKESFPLTVTSAQKNPTAFYLCASNDLGAGRRYQPQHFGDGTRLSIL.

The rearrangement uses TRBV6-1 and TRBJ2-3; 10 bases map to TRBD1. After removal of 2 bases from V and 2 bases from J, the junction contained 4 bases not matched to a gene. CDR3 length: 16 residues. Germline CDR1 is MNHNS and CDR2 is SASEGT. CDR3 DNA: TGTGCCAGCAGTGAAATTGGGACAGGGGTCACAGATACGCAGTATTTT. It codes for CASSEIGTGVTDTQYF.

The V gene is TRBV30, the J gene TRBJ1-5; unclear D gene. Germline CDR1 GTSNPN, CDR2 SVGIG (reference sequence). CDR3 length: 17 amino acids. V lost 0 bases to trimming and J lost 5 bases, with 20 bases between them. CDR3 nucleotide sequence: TGTGCCTGGAGTGTAATGGTCGAGTGTAAGCCACATCAGCCCCAGCATTTT. This sequence encodes CAWSVMVECKPHQPQHF. The entire variable domain, with the rest obtained from reference TRBV30 and TRBJ1-5, is as follows: SQTIHQWPATLVQPVGSPLSLECTVEGTSNPNLYWYRQAAGRGLQLLFYSVGIGQISSEVPQNLSASRPQDRQFILSSKKLLLSDSGFYLCAWSVMVECKPHQPQHFGDGTRLSIL.

CDR3 coding DNA: TGTGCCAGTAGTGTCCAGGGGGGCGCGTCGTGGGAGCAGTACTTC. It translates to CASSVQGGASWEQYF. The chain is built from TRBV19 and TRBJ2-7; a weak D match, TRBD1 (7 bases). The germline CDR1 and CDR2 sequences are LNHDA and SQIVND (reference sequence). The CDR3 runs 15 residues. The ends were cut back, 5 bases at V and 7 bases at J, with 21 bases in the middle.

The V and J genes are TRBV3-1 (or the pseudogene TRBV3-2) and TRBJ1-2; the match to TRBD1 covers 9 bases. The CDR3 runs to 17 residues. The J segment lost 8 bases and the V segment lost 3 bases, leaving 16 bases of the junction unmatched. CDR1 LGHDT and CDR2 YNNKEL come from the germline V gene (reference sequence). CDR3 DNA: TGTGCCAGCAGCCAGCAGACAGTCGGGACAGGGACGGAAGGCTACACCTTC. Its protein is CASSQQTVGTGTEGYTF.

This rearrangement joins TRBV27 to TRBJ1-4; D unclear. The CDR3 is made up of 13 amino acids. CDR1 MNHEY and CDR2 SMNVEV come from the germline V gene (reference sequence). The V end was cut by 9 bases, the J end by 1 base, with 9 bases between. This CDR3 is CASREVTNEKLFF. CDR3 coding DNA: TGTGCCAGTAGGGAGGTAACTAATGAAAAACTGTTTTTT.

CDR3 DNA sequence: TGTGCCACCAGTTCTGTAGGACAGGGTCTCGGTAATTCACCCCTCCACTTT. Protein sequence: CATSSVGQGLGNSPLHF. The genes are TRBV24-1 and TRBJ1-6; TRBD1 matches at 8 bases. The CDR3 is made up of 17 amino acids. CDR1 and CDR2 from the germline V gene are KGHDR and SFDVKD. The trim removed 6 bases at V and 6 bases at J, leaving 12 bases unmatched.

Concerning this clone: The same CDR3 also results from other DNA sequences found in this sample. The chain links TRBV19 to TRBJ1-5; maybe TRBD1 (6 bases). The germline gives CDR1 LNHDA, CDR2 SQIVND (reference sequence). This CDR3 region has 14 residues. V lost 3 bases and J lost 3, with 9 bases in between. The CDR3 here is CASSIRDTNQPQHF. In nucleotides, the CDR3 is TGTGCCAGTAGTATCCGGGACACCAATCAGCCCCAGCATTTT.

The gene calls are TRBV6-5 and TRBJ1-1; TRBD1 matches 8 bases. Germline-derived CDR1 and CDR2 are MNHEY and SVGAGI. The CDR3 totals 14 residues. The J segment lost 8 bases and the V segment lost 8 bases, leaving 13 bases of the junction unmatched. The chain's CDR3 is CASAGQGAALEAFF. CDR3 nucleotide sequence: TGTGCCAGCGCCGGACAGGGAGCGGCCTTGGAAGCTTTCTTT.

The V and J genes are TRBV28 and TRBJ1-1, with D possibly matching TRBD1 (6 bases). This CDR3 spans 14 amino acids. The V end lost 5 bases, the J end lost 1 base, and 11 bases lay between the germline ends. Looked up from germline, CDR1 is MDHEN and CDR2 is SYDVKM. CDR3 loop: CASSRGQQNTEAFF. The CDR3, as DNA: TGTGCCAGCAGTAGAGGACAGCAGAACACTGAAGCTTTCTTT.

CDR3 nucleotide sequence: TGTGCCAGCAGCCACCGCGCGACTAGCGGGGGATCCTACGAGCAGTACTTC. Translating gives CASSHRATSGGSYEQYF. V and J are TRBV4-2 and TRBJ2-7; 12 bases line up with TRBD2. Unmatched junction bases numbered 7, after V lost 3 bases and J lost 1 base. The length of the CDR3 is 17 residues. The germline V gene encodes CDR1 LGHNA and CDR2 YNFKEQ.

This clone was picked up one time. The chain couples TRBV5-1 to TRBJ2-3; 10 nucleotides line up with TRBD2. CDR1 and CDR2 from the germline V gene are SGHRS and YFSETQ. The CDR3 covers 17 residues. V was clipped by 4 bases and J by 6 bases; unmatched bases: 14. CDR3 coding DNA: TGCGCCAGCAGCCCCCAGACTAGCGGGCGACCGACGGATACGCAGTATTTT. Its translation: CASSPQTSGRPTDTQYF.

This rearrangement joins TRBV5-4 to TRBJ2-7; D ambiguous. Germline assignment: CDR1 SGHNT and CDR2 YYREEE (reference sequence). This CDR3 comprises 13 residues. V was clipped by 5 bases and J by 6 bases, with 15 bases between them. The CDR3 sequence is CASSSQNSPEQYF. Written as DNA, the CDR3 is TGTGCCAGCAGTTCACAAAACAGTCCCGAGCAGTACTTC.

The chain joins TRBV19 to TRBJ2-5, with 7 bases fitting TRBD1. The CDR3 extends over 14 amino acids. J gave up 2 bases and V 6 bases, and 6 bases lay outside the gene matches. The V gene's germline CDR1 is LNHDA and CDR2 SQIVND (reference sequence). CDR3 in DNA: TGTGCCAGTAGCCCGGACAGGCTACAAGAGACCCAGTACTTC. Its protein is CASSPDRLQETQYF. Looking up the rest from reference TRBV19 and TRBJ2-5 gives the full variable domain: DGGITQSPKYLFRKEGQNVTLSCEQNLNHDAMYWYRQDPGQGLRLIYYSQIVNDFQKGDIAEGYSVSREKKESFPLTVTSAQKNPTAFYLCASSPDRLQETQYFGPGTRLLVL.